The clone carrying this T cell receptor beta chain appeared many times. This entry belongs to a study of T cells in Graves' hyperthyroidism and ophthalmopathy. From RNA transcripts, TCR beta CDR3 regions were amplified. Initially, a first-round RT-PCR of the TCR CDR3 employed the HTBI primer set. Via MiXCR, TCRdb re-called the multiplex PCR reads, giving one row per CDR3 protein. The profile covers hundreds of thousands of distinct CDR3 sequences, with under 15% appearing a single time and about 12% taken by the ten largest. V dropped 7 bases and J dropped 11; count of bases not matched to a gene: 9. This CDR3 has 13 amino acids.

The chain joins TRBV12-3 or TRBV12-4 to TRBJ2-1; 9 nucleotides align to TRBD2. The sequenced sample consisted of blood. The sequence came from a man between 18 and 29 years old with Graves' ophthalmopathy. The CDR3, as DNA: TGTGCCAGCACTACGGGACTAGCTTTTAAGCAGTTCTTC. Its protein product is CASTTGLAFKQFF.